The source of this TCR beta chain is a study of T cell responses to AZD1222 COVID-19 vaccine. Study-level points and caveats: Spike-specific TCR breadth and depth rose after two AZD1222 doses. Donors skewed white British and female; clonal diversity was possibly underestimated.

CDR3 length equals 14 residues. Per the germline V gene, CDR1 is SGHTA and CDR2 is FQGNSA. Trimming removed 3 bases from V and 3 bases from J, with 9 bases in between. Concerning this clone itself: Its antigen is unknown.

Some clones are missing from TCRdb's copy, which holds only in-frame ones; the method was immunoSEQ multiplex PCR. The sample lists some 150,000 clones; over 85% were seen once. This receptor was taken from an adult who received the AZD1222 COVID-19 vaccine. The sequencing used peripheral blood, collected 28 days after the second AZD1222 dose. V gene TRBV7-2 combines with J gene TRBJ1-5; D not certain. CDR3 bases: TGTGCCAGCAGCTTCGGACGGATCAATCAGCCCCAGCATTTT. Amino acid sequence: CASSFGRINQPQHF. Full variable domain (rest looked up from reference TRBV7-2 and TRBJ1-5): GAGVSQSPSNKVTEKGKDVELRCDPISGHTALYWYRQSLGQGLEFLIYFQGNSAPDKSGLPSDRFSAERTGGSVSTLTIQRTQQEDSAVYLCASSFGRINQPQHFGDGTRLSIL.